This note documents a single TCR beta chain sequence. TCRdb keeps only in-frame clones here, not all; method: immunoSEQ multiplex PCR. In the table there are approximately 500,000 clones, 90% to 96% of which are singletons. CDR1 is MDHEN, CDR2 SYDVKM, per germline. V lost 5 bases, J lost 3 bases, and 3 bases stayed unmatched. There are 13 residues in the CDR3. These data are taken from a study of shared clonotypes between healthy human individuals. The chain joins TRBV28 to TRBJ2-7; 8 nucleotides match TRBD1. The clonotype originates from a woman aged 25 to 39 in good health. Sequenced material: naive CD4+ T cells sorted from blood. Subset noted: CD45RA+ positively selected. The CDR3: CASSTDRGYEQYF. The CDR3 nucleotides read TGTGCCAGCAGTACAGACAGGGGCTACGAGCAGTACTTC. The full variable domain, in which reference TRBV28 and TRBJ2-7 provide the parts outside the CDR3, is DVKVTQSSRYLVKRTGEKVFLECVQDMDHENMFWYRQDPGLGLRLIYFSYDVKMKEKGDIPEGYSVSREKKERFSLILESASTNQTSMYLCASSTDRGYEQYFGPGTRLTVT.